Listed below are T cell receptor beta chains from one sample, sequenced in a study of a mutant IDH1 vaccine in newly diagnosed glioma. Clones were sequenced by immunoSEQ multiplex PCR, and TCRdb holds only the in-frame ones, with some missing. The profile shows 41,000 or so clones, 78% of them singletons. Their antigens are not known. The material sequenced was PBMCs, taken from a glioma patient whose treatment included an IDH1 peptide vaccine. The receptors here all came from a woman between 35 and 50 years old with glioma. Some clones in this sample may be carry-over from other donors' samples. CDR3s leave out the opening cysteine and the closing phenylalanine or tryptophan.

v_call: TRBV7-2; cdr3_aa: ASSYGTADSGNTIY
v_call: TRBV7-9; cdr3_aa: ASSLGAVGAGNTIY
v_call: TRBV25-1; cdr3_aa: ASGRQGRYEQY
v_call: TRBV5-8; cdr3_aa: ASSLVGVNTIY
v_call: TRBV18; cdr3_aa: ASSPGAAEAF
v_call: TRBV7-9; cdr3_aa: ASSPSGAGSQETQY
v_call: TRBV7-8; cdr3_aa: ASSLGDSSNQPQH
v_call: TRBV5-4; cdr3_aa: ASSQRGQPYEQY
v_call: TRBV27; cdr3_aa: ASRQSGASGGYT
v_call: TRBV9; cdr3_aa: ASSPSGTGNEQF
v_call: TRBV5-1; cdr3_aa: ASADLSTDTQY
v_call: TRBV7-8; cdr3_aa: ASSLGAGPYNEQF
v_call: TRBV6-5; cdr3_aa: ASSYSERGGNEQF
v_call: TRBV18; cdr3_aa: ASYSNTNEKLF
v_call: TRBV7-8; cdr3_aa: ASSLGTGGSYEQF
v_call: TRBV2; cdr3_aa: ASERNLGGPQH
v_call: TRBV7-2; cdr3_aa: ASLGGTDTQY
v_call: TRBV5-1; cdr3_aa: ASSRSTGNEKLF
v_call: TRBV7-7; cdr3_aa: ASSLASDRARGTQY
v_call: TRBV4-3; cdr3_aa: ASSQAGDTQY
v_call: TRBV5-1; cdr3_aa: ASSWEQGNEQY
v_call: TRBV25-1; cdr3_aa: ASTGGGWAGELF
v_call: TRBV7-2; cdr3_aa: ASSLVQSQPQH
v_call: TRBV4-3; cdr3_aa: ASSQESVGVSGANVLT
v_call: TRBV5-1; cdr3_aa: ASSLGSGRNYGYT
v_call: TRBV25-1; cdr3_aa: ASSGRQAYGNQPQH
v_call: TRBV7-2; cdr3_aa: ASSLDNRGYEQF
v_call: TRBV4-1; cdr3_aa: ASSQEMQGNRYGYT
v_call: TRBV28; cdr3_aa: ASSLPRGWYGYT
v_call: TRBV6-5; cdr3_aa: ASSKPGNTEAF
v_call: TRBV2; cdr3_aa: ASSDHAGFGGELF
v_call: TRBV6-5; cdr3_aa: ATWTGNQPQH
v_call: TRBV7-9; cdr3_aa: ASSVGDVSYGYT
v_call: TRBV7-2; cdr3_aa: ASSHGTGGRTGELF
v_call: TRBV5-1; cdr3_aa: ASKPKDYTDTQY
v_call: TRBV13; cdr3_aa: ASSLGDNEKLF
v_call: TRBV20-1; cdr3_aa: SASRAGGYT
v_call: TRBV28; cdr3_aa: ASSSKAQGEQY
v_call: TRBV7-2; cdr3_aa: ASSLTGDGYT
v_call: TRBV7-4; cdr3_aa: ASSQHSRQGEEQY
v_call: TRBV30; cdr3_aa: AWSVDRGPSSYEQY
v_call: TRBV29-1; cdr3_aa: SVNSGVSYNEQF